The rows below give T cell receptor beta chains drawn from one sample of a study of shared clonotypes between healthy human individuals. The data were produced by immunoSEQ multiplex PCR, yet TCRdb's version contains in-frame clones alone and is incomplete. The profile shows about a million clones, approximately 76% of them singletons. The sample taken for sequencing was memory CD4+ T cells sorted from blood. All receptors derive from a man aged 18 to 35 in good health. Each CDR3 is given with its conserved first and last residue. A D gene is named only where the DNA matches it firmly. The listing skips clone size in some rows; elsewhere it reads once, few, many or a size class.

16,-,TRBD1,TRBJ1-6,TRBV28,TGTGCCAGCAGTTTATTACGATGGACAGGGGACTCACCCCTCCACTTT,CASSLLRWTGDSPLHF
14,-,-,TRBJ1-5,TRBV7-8,TGTGCCAGCAGCTTGGTAGGGGTGGGCCAGCCCCAGCATTTT,CASSLVGVGQPQHF
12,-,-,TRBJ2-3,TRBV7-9,TGTGCCAGCGGACTGAGCACAGATACGCAGTATTTT,CASGLSTDTQYF
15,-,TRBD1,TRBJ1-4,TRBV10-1,TGCGCCAGCAGTGAACTACAGGGGAGGCATGAAAAACTGTTTTTT,CASSELQGRHEKLFF
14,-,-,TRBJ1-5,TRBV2,TGTGCCAGCAGTGCCTCGCGGGGCGATCAGCCCCAGCATTTT,CASSASRGDQPQHF
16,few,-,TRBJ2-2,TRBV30,TGTGCCTGGGGTTCTCCCCAGACAGGGAACACCGGGGAGCTGTTTTTT,CAWGSPQTGNTGELFF
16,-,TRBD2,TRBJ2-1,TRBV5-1,TGCGCCAGCAGCTCGGGACTAGCGGGGCCCTACAATGAGCAGTTCTTC,CASSSGLAGPYNEQFF
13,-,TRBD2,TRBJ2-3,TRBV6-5,TGTGCCAGCATAGCGGGAGGGACAGATACGCAGTATTTT,CASIAGGTDTQYF
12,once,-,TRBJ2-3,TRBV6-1,TGTGCCAGCAGTAGGGGGAGGGATACGCAGTATTTT,CASSRGRDTQYF
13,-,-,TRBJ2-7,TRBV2,TGTGCCAGCAGGGACTTGACAGACTACGAGCAGTACTTC,CASRDLTDYEQYF
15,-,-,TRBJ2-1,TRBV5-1,TGCGCCAGCAGCTCCGGAGACGGCTCCTACAATGAGCAGTTCTTC,CASSSGDGSYNEQFF
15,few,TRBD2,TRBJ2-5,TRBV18,TGTGCCAGCTCACCAGTCCCAGCGGGAGAAGAGACCCAGTACTTC,CASSPVPAGEETQYF
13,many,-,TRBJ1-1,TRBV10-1,TGCGCCAGCAGTGAAATGGGGGAGAGGAGAGCTTTCTTT,CASSEMGERRAFF
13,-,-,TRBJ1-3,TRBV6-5,TGTGCCAGCAGTTATCGGGCCGGAAACACCATATATTTT,CASSYRAGNTIYF
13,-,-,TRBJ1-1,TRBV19,TGTGCCAGTAGACTAAGGGAGGGCACTGAAGCTTTCTTT,CASRLREGTEAFF
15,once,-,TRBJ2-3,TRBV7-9,TGTGCCAGCAGCTCCCAAACAGGGAGCACAGATACGCAGTATTTT,CASSSQTGSTDTQYF
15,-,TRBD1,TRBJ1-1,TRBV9,TGTGCCAGCAGCGCGGCCGACAGGGGGGACACTGAAGCTTTCTTT,CASSAADRGDTEAFF